This passage covers 29 T cell receptor beta chains from one sample sequenced in a study of blood T cell repertoires in COVID-19. The assay was immunoSEQ multiplex PCR, and TCRdb's table has in-frame clones only and misses some. Seen here are under 80,000 clones, about 88% observed once, and the top ten hold about 0.93%. Input material: peripheral blood. These receptors were obtained from a man aged 65 to 85 with acute or convalescent COVID-19.

The chain links TRBV12-3 or TRBV12-4 to TRBJ1-1, with 7 nucleotides matching TRBD1. The V segment lost 4 bases and the J segment 5 bases; nucleotides outside the gene matches: 4. This CDR3 has 13 residues. The CDR3 nucleotides read TGTGCCAGCAGTTATCCAGGGGGTACTGAAGCTTTCTTT. Translation gives CASSYPGGTEAFF.

The chain recombines TRBV3-1 (or the pseudogene TRBV3-2) with TRBJ2-3; a possible D gene is TRBD1 (5 bases). The germline V gene has CDR1 LGHDT and CDR2 YNNKEL (reference sequence). Trimming took 2 bases from V and 6 from J, leaving 18 bases between them. The CDR3 runs 16 residues. The DNA of the CDR3 is TGTGCCAGCAGCCAAAGGGGCTCTAGATTACAGGATACGCAGTATTTT. It is translated as CASSQRGSRLQDTQYF.

V is TRBV29-1 and J is TRBJ2-7; 10 bases are a match to TRBD1. This CDR3 has 13 residues. Unmatched junction bases numbered 4, after V lost 8 bases and J lost 0 bases. Looked up from germline, CDR1 is SQVTM and CDR2 is ANQGSEA. CDR3 loop: CSTRDRGSYEQYF. CDR3 bases: TGCAGCACCCGGGACAGGGGCTCCTACGAGCAGTACTTC.

This chain links TRBV18 with TRBJ1-1, with 9 bases fitting TRBD1. Germline CDR1 is KGHSH and CDR2 is LQKENI. The junction had 3 bases not matched to a gene; V was cut back by 4 bases and J by 0 bases. The CDR3 spans 15 residues. CDR3 in amino acids: CASSQGQGMNTEAFF. The CDR3 DNA reads as TGTGCCAGCTCACAAGGACAGGGGATGAACACTGAAGCTTTCTTT.

The rearrangement joins TRBV15 to TRBJ2-1; 8 positions agree with TRBD2. The CDR3 contains 16 residues. The J segment lost 4 bases and the V segment lost 0 bases, leaving 5 bases of the junction unmatched. Germline assignment: CDR1 LNHNV and CDR2 YYDKDF (reference sequence). This CDR3 is CATSREAGAPYNEQFF. CDR3 in DNA: TGTGCCACCAGCAGAGAAGCGGGAGCGCCATACAATGAGCAGTTCTTC.

The chain uses TRBV9 and TRBJ2-7; D gene unclear. CDR3 size: 13 residues. Trimming removed 0 bases at V and 4 bases at J, with 8 bases between. Germline lookup yields CDR1 SGDLS and CDR2 YYNGEE. The CDR3, as DNA: TGTGCCAGCAGCGTAGACTCTAAATACGAGCAGTACTTC. It specifies CASSVDSKYEQYF.

The V call is TRBV6-5, the J call TRBJ2-1; no definite D call. Germline lookup yields CDR1 MNHEY and CDR2 SVGAGI. CDR3 length equals 12 residues. Trimming left V 6 bases short and J 10 bases short, with 13 bases between. The DNA of the CDR3 is TGTGCCAGCAGGTCCACTACGTCCGAGCAGTTCTTC. Amino acids: CASRSTTSEQFF.

The gene calls are TRBV18 and TRBJ1-1; 8 positions match TRBD1. With 8 bases clipped from V and 4 bases from J, the junction kept 9 bases outside the gene matches. The germline gives CDR1 KGHSH, CDR2 LQKENI. This CDR3 is 14 amino acids long. The CDR3, as DNA: TGTGCCAGCGGGCCAGGGGGCGAGGGCACTGAAGCTTTCTTT. Residues: CASGPGGEGTEAFF.

The chain links TRBV20-1 to TRBJ2-4; a weak D match, TRBD2 (6 bases). V lost 3 bases and J lost 6, with 9 bases in between. Germline CDR1 DFQATT, CDR2 SNEGSKA (reference sequence). The CDR3 loop spans 12 amino acids. The CDR3 here is CSASLAINIQYF. The CDR3 nucleotides read TGCAGTGCTAGTCTAGCGATAAACATTCAGTACTTC.

The chain joins TRBV7-9 to TRBJ2-3; TRBD1 aligns across 8 bases. Germline CDR1 is SEHNR and CDR2 is FQNEAQ (reference sequence). Unmatched junction bases numbered 17, after V lost 5 bases and J lost 4 bases. This CDR3 has 18 amino acids. The CDR3 nucleotides read TGTGCCAGCAGCAGACCCAAGGGAGGACAGGGTTTGGCAGATACGCAGTATTTT. Protein: CASSRPKGGQGLADTQYF.

The V and J genes are TRBV7-3 and TRBJ1-6; D possibly corresponds to TRBD1 (6 bases). Trimming cost V 2 bases and J 10 bases, with 15 bases left between them. CDR1 is SGHTA and CDR2 is FQGTGA in the germline V gene. This CDR3 spans 15 amino acids. For the CDR3, the DNA is TGTGCCAGCAGCTTAGACTCCTGGGGGCGCTCACCCCTCCACTTT. It codes for CASSLDSWGRSPLHF.

This chain joins TRBV7-3 and TRBJ1-1; D remains unclear. Germline CDR1 and CDR2: SGHTA and FQGTGA. There are 14 residues in the CDR3. V shed 2 bases and J shed 1 base, with 8 bases lying between them. The CDR3 coding sequence is TGTGCCAGCAGCTTATACGGGAAGAACACTGAAGCTTTCTTT. Its translation: CASSLYGKNTEAFF.

The J gene is TRBJ1-1, the V gene TRBV10-3; 8 bases fit TRBD1. Trimming removed 11 bases from V and 6 bases from J; junction bases left unmatched: 8. Germline V lookup: CDR1 ENHRY, CDR2 SYGVKD. The CDR3 is 12 residues long. This CDR3 reads CASRQGSPEAFF. The CDR3 bases are TGTGCCTCGAGACAGGGGAGCCCTGAAGCTTTCTTT.

The rearrangement links TRBV15 to TRBJ2-7; the match to TRBD2 covers 8 bases. With 5 bases clipped from V and 1 base from J, the junction kept 7 bases outside the gene matches. Germline CDR1 reads LNHNV; CDR2 reads YYDKDF (reference sequence). This CDR3 has 15 amino acids. CDR3 sequence: CATSPWAGGSYEQYF. The CDR3, as DNA: TGTGCCACCAGCCCCTGGGCGGGGGGTTCCTACGAGCAGTACTTC.

The genes are TRBV7-7 and TRBJ2-1; 7 bases agree with TRBD1. This CDR3 contains 14 residues. Germline CDR1 is SSHAT and CDR2 is FNYEAQ (reference sequence). The J segment lost 7 bases and the V segment lost 5 bases, leaving 8 bases of the junction unmatched. As DNA, the CDR3 is TGTGCCAGCAGCACCGACAGGGCGGGTAATGAGCAGTTCTTC. As protein: CASSTDRAGNEQFF.

J is TRBJ2-3 and V is TRBV6-2 or TRBV6-3, with D uncertain. The V gene lost 4 bases and the J gene lost 2 bases, with 7 bases spanning the gap. The germline V gene encodes CDR1 MNHEY and CDR2 SVGEGT. The CDR3 length is 13 residues. In nucleotides, the CDR3 is TGTGCCAGCAGTTCACAATACACAGATACGCAGTATTTT. It yields the protein CASSSQYTDTQYF.

The chain combines TRBV7-8 with TRBJ2-7; D might be TRBD2 (6 bases). Looked up from germline, CDR1 is SGHVS and CDR2 is FQNEAQ. Trimming pared 1 base from V and 1 base from J, leaving 14 bases between. The CDR3 totals 16 residues. DNA of the CDR3: TGTGCCAGCAGCTTAGTTGGGGGAGGTTATTCCTACGAGCAGTACTTC. Protein sequence: CASSLVGGGYSYEQYF. Variable domain in full (rest from reference TRBV7-8 and TRBJ2-7): GAGVSQSPRYKVAKRGQDVALRCDPISGHVSLFWYQQALGQGPEFLTYFQNEAQLDKSGLPSDRFFAERPEGSVSTLKIQRTQQEDSAVYLCASSLVGGGYSYEQYFGPGTRLTVT.

This clone was counted between two and nine times. The gene calls are TRBV10-1 and TRBJ1-1; maybe TRBD1 (6 bases). Trimming shortened V by 4 bases and J by 2 bases, and 11 bases separated the two germline ends. Germline V gene lookup returns CDR1 WNHNN and CDR2 SYGVQD (reference sequence). CDR3 size: 14 residues. The CDR3 sequence: CASSAHRVNTEAFF. The CDR3 coding sequence is TGCGCCAGCAGTGCCCACAGGGTCAACACTGAAGCTTTCTTT.

The chain links TRBV18 to TRBJ1-6; D may be TRBD1 (5 bases). This CDR3 comprises 14 residues. Germline values: CDR1 KGHSH, CDR2 LQKENI. V was clipped by 3 bases and J by 10 bases, with 13 bases between them. In DNA, the CDR3 is TGTGCCAGCTCACCGGGGCAGGAACGCTCACCCCTCCACTTT. It yields the protein CASSPGQERSPLHF.

The chain joins TRBV6-5 to TRBJ2-2; 10 bases align to TRBD1. In germline, CDR1 is MNHEY, CDR2 SVGAGI. Losses at the gene ends were 9 bases for V and 4 bases for J; bases not matched to a gene: 2. The CDR3 runs 13 residues. CDR3 DNA sequence: TGTGCCAGAGGGACAGGGGTCACCGGGGAGCTGTTTTTT. As protein: CARGTGVTGELFF.

V usage is TRBV28 and J usage is TRBJ1-2, with 12 positions matching TRBD1. Trimming at V came to 1 base and at J to 5 bases, leaving 5 bases not matched to a gene. This CDR3 contains 16 residues. Per germline, CDR1 MDHEN and CDR2 SYDVKM. Here the CDR3 DNA reads TGTGCCAGCAGTTTATCAATGGGACAGGGGGCGTATGGCTACACCTTC. Translating gives CASSLSMGQGAYGYTF.

V gene TRBV30 combines with J gene TRBJ1-6; D gene uncertain. The CDR3 runs to 14 residues. Trimming removed 4 bases at V and 3 bases at J, with 10 bases between. Germline values: CDR1 GTSNPN, CDR2 SVGIG (reference sequence). CDR3: CAWNTENYNSPLHF. CDR3 DNA sequence: TGTGCCTGGAACACAGAAAACTATAATTCACCCCTCCACTTT. Complete variable domain (other parts from reference TRBV30 and TRBJ1-6): SQTIHQWPATLVQPVGSPLSLECTVEGTSNPNLYWYRQAAGRGLQLLFYSVGIGQISSEVPQNLSASRPQDRQFILSSKKLLLSDSGFYLCAWNTENYNSPLHFGNGTRLTVT.

This clone came up a few times. The chain is built from TRBV5-1 and TRBJ2-7, with D perhaps matching TRBD2 (6 bases). The length of the CDR3 is 14 residues. CDR1 and CDR2 (germline): SGHRS, YFSETQ. The ends were cut back, 4 bases at V and 2 bases at J, with 13 bases in the middle. In DNA, the CDR3 is TGCGCCAGCAGCCTGCTCGGGGGAGCCTACGAGCAGTACTTC. Translation: CASSLLGGAYEQYF.

The rearrangement links TRBV27 to TRBJ2-1; TRBD2 aligns across 8 bases. Germline loops: CDR1 MNHEY, CDR2 SMNVEV (reference sequence). V dropped 4 bases and J dropped 3; count of bases not matched to a gene: 17. CDR3 length equals 19 residues. CDR3: CASSYTLGLAGILYNEQFF. CDR3 bases: TGTGCCAGCAGTTACACCCTGGGATTAGCGGGGATACTCTACAATGAGCAGTTCTTC.

V and J are TRBV29-1 and TRBJ2-2, with D uncertain. Trimming removed 0 bases at V and 4 bases at J, with 12 bases between. This CDR3 spans 15 amino acids. Germline CDR1 is SQVTM and CDR2 is ANQGSEA. CDR3: CSVEDRLKSTGELFF. The CDR3 DNA is TGCAGCGTTGAAGATCGGTTAAAGAGCACCGGGGAGCTGTTTTTT.

This clone was observed a few times. The chain is built from TRBV18 and TRBJ2-7; D is undetermined. The germline V gene has CDR1 KGHSH and CDR2 LQKENI. Trimming removed 3 bases from V and 4 bases from J, with 10 bases in between. The CDR3 consists of 13 residues. The DNA of the CDR3 is TGTGCCAGCTCACCCAAGACTGAGTACGAGCAGTACTTC. Residues: CASSPKTEYEQYF.

CDR3 coding DNA: TGTGCCACCAGTGATTGGACCCCGGGAGGGACGCAGTATTTT. Translation gives CATSDWTPGGTQYF. The chain recombines TRBV24-1 with TRBJ2-3; TRBD2 agrees at 8 bases. From germline, CDR1 is KGHDR and CDR2 SFDVKD. The ends lost 2 bases at V and 9 bases at J; junction bases unmatched: 6. The CDR3 runs 14 residues.

The chain is built from TRBV28 and TRBJ1-1, with D unclear. CDR1 is MDHEN and CDR2 is SYDVKM in the germline V gene. This CDR3 spans 13 amino acids. The ends were cut back, 6 bases at V and 0 bases at J, with 8 bases in the middle. CDR3 coding DNA: TGTGCCAGCAGCTATAGCATGAACACTGAAGCTTTCTTT. This encodes CASSYSMNTEAFF. Combining the CDR3 with reference TRBV28 and TRBJ1-1 gives the whole variable domain DVKVTQSSRYLVKRTGEKVFLECVQDMDHENMFWYRQDPGLGLRLIYFSYDVKMKEKGDIPEGYSVSREKKERFSLILESASTNQTSMYLCASSYSMNTEAFFGQGTRLTVV.

This chain joins TRBV27 and TRBJ1-2; 7 bases are shared with TRBD1. The germline V gene encodes CDR1 MNHEY and CDR2 SMNVEV (reference sequence). The CDR3 has 14 residues. V lost 6 bases, J lost 4 bases, and 8 bases stayed unmatched. In nucleotides, the CDR3 is TGTGCCAGCAGCCTTCGGACAGGACCCTATGGCTACACCTTC. As protein: CASSLRTGPYGYTF.